The entry below gives a single T cell receptor beta chain sequence along with its context. V lost 4 bases and J 5 bases, leaving 10 bases between the germline ends. This CDR3 is 12 amino acids long. Germline V gives CDR1 SGHRS, CDR2 YFSETQ. This record comes from a study of graft-versus-host responses after intestinal transplantation. Study overall: Induction with anti-thymocyte globulin, then tacrolimus and steroids for around three years, was given to all recipients.

The table came from immunoSEQ multiplex PCR; TCRdb's copy has only in-frame clones and leaves some out. The sample lists almost 30,000 clones; 80% were seen once. Both intraepithelial and lamina propria lymphocytes were released by processing graft tissue. The origin of this receptor is a human patient who received an intestinal transplant, so some T cells may come from the graft donor. The chain has TRBV5-1 and TRBJ2-7; no definite D call. The sample here was ileum tissue, taken 98 days after intestinal transplantation. In nucleotides, the CDR3 is TGCGCCAGCAGCGACGACGGTAACGAGCAGTACTTC. As protein: CASSDDGNEQYF.